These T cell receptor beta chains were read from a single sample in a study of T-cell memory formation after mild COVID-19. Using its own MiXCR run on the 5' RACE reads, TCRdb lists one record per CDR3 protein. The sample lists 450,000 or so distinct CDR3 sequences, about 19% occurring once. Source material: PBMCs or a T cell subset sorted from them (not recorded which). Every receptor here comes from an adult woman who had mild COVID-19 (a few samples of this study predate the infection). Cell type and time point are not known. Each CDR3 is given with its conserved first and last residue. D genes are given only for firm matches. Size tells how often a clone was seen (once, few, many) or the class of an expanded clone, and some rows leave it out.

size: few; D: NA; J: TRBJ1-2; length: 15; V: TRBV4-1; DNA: TGCGCCAGCAGCCAAGATGGAGACGGGCCGTATGGCTACACCTTC; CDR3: CASSQDGDGPYGYTF
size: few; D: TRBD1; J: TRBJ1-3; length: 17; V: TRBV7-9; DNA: TGTGCCAGCAGCTTCCACAAGGACAGGGAGGCTGGAAACACCATATATTTT; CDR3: CASSFHKDREAGNTIYF
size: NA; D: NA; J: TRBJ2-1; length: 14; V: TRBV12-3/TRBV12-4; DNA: TGTGCCAGCAGTCGGCGGGATAGGGGCAATGAGCAGTTCTTC; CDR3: CASSRRDRGNEQFF
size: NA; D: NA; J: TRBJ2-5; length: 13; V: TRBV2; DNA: TGTGCCAGCAGTGAAGAGCGGAAAGAGACCCAGTACTTC; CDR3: CASSEERKETQYF
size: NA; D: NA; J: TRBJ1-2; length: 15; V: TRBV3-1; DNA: TGTGCCAGCAGCCAAGACCCGACGGCATACTATGGCTACACCTTC; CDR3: CASSQDPTAYYGYTF
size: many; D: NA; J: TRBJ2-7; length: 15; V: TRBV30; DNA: TGTGCCTGGAGACAACAGAGCGGGCACTCCTACGAGCAGTACTTC; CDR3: CAWRQQSGHSYEQYF
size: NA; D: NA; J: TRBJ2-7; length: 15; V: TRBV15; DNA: TGTGCCACCAGCAGAGATCGGGGGTTCACCTACGAGCAGTACTTC; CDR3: CATSRDRGFTYEQYF
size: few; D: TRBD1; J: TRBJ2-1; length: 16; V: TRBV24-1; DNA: TGTGCCACCAGTGACCCTCAGGGGGCATCCTACAATGAGCAGTTCTTC; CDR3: CATSDPQGASYNEQFF
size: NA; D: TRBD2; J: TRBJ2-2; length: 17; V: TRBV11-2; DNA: TGTGCCAGCAGCTTAGACGTGGGACTAGCGGGAACCGGGGAGCTGTTTTTT; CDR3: CASSLDVGLAGTGELFF
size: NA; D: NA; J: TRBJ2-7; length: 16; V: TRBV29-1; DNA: TGCAGCGTTGTTTTTATTGGGCAGGGGACCTTGATCGAGCAGTACTTC; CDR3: CSVVFIGQGTLIEQYF
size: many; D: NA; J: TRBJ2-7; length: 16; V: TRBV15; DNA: TGTGCCACCAGCAGAGATCAAGCGGGCAGCCCCTACGAGCAGTACTTC; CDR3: CATSRDQAGSPYEQYF
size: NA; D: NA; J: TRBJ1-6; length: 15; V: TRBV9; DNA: TGTGCCAGCAGCGTAGTTGGGTCCTATAATTCACCCCTCCACTTT; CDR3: CASSVVGSYNSPLHF
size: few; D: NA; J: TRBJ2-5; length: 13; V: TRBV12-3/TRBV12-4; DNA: TGTGCCAGCAAACAAGTAGAACAAGAGACCCAGTACTTC; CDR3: CASKQVEQETQYF
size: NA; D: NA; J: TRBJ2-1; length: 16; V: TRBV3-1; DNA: TGTGCCAGCAGCCAATATAGCAGGGCAGCCAAGGATGAGCAGTTCTTC; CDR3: CASSQYSRAAKDEQFF
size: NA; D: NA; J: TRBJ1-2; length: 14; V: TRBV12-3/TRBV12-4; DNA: TGTGCCAGCAGCGAAGAGTCAGGGACGAGTGGCTACACCTTC; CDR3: CASSEESGTSGYTF
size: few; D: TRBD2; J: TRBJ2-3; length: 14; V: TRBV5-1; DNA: TGCGCCAGCAGCTCGACTAGCGGGAGTTATACGCAGTATTTT; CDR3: CASSSTSGSYTQYF
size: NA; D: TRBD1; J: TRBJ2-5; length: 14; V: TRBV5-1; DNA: TGCGCCAGCAGCCATGGGACAGTCTATGAGACCCAGTACTTC; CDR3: CASSHGTVYETQYF
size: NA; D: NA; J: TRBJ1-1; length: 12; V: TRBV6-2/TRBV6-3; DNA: TGTGCCAGCAGTTACCGGGCCCCAGGGGCTTTCTTT; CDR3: CASSYRAPGAFF
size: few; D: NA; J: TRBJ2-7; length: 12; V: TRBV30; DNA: TGTGCCTGGAGTGTACCTACCTACGAGCAGTACTTC; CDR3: CAWSVPTYEQYF
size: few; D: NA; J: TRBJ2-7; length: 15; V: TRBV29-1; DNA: TGCAGCGCACGTAGTGGGGTCCCGTTCTCCTACGAGCAGTACTTC; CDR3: CSARSGVPFSYEQYF
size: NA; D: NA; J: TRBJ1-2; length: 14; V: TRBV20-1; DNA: TGCAGTGCTAGGAGAGATTGGGGGCCGTATGGCTACACCTTC; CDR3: CSARRDWGPYGYTF
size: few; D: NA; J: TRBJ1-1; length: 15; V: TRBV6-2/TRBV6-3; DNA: TGTGCCAGCAGTTCCTCAGGGTTTGGGAACACTGAAGCTTTCTTT; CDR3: CASSSSGFGNTEAFF
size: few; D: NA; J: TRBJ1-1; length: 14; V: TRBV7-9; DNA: TGTGCCAGCAGCCCAGGGGTCAGAAGAACTGAAGCTTTCTTT; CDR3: CASSPGVRRTEAFF
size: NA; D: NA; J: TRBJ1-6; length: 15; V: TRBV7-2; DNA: TGTGCCAGCACCCCGGTGTGGGACCGAACTTCACCCCTCCACTTT; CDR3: CASTPVWDRTSPLHF
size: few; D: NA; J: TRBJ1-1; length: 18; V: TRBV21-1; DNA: TGTGCCAGCAGCAAAGGGGGGGGACAGTTGGGTAGGAACACTGAAGCTTTCTTT; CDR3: CASSKGGGQLGRNTEAFF
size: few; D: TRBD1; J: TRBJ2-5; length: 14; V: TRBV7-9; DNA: TGTGCCAGCAGCCCCTGGGGACAGCAAGAGACCCAGTACTTC; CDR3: CASSPWGQQETQYF
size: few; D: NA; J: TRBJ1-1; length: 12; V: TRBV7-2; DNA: TGTGCCAGCAGCGCATACAACGGGTACGCTTTCTTT; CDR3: CASSAYNGYAFF